Below are 8 T cell receptor beta chains sequenced from a single sample in a study of blood T cell repertoires in COVID-19. TCRdb's table, derived via immunoSEQ multiplex PCR, lists solely in-frame clones and lacks some. The sample contains around 100,000 clones, approximately 84% of which appear only once. Sequenced sample: peripheral blood. These receptor sequences come from an older woman with acute or convalescent COVID-19.

This clone was counted once. The chain links TRBV2 to TRBJ2-2; TRBD2 aligns across 12 bases. J was trimmed by 4 bases and V by 6 bases; bases with no gene match: 6. CDR3 length: 16 amino acids. The germline V gene encodes CDR1 SNHLY and CDR2 FYNNEI. The CDR3 protein is CASRASGGAGTGELFF. The CDR3, as DNA: TGTGCCAGCAGGGCTAGCGGGGGGGCCGGCACCGGGGAGCTGTTTTTT.

The V gene is TRBV28, the J gene TRBJ2-7; 10 positions match TRBD1. The junction had 9 bases not matched to a gene; V was cut back by 7 bases and J by 3 bases. This CDR3 is built from 15 residues. The V gene's germline CDR1 is MDHEN and CDR2 SYDVKM. The DNA of the CDR3 is TGTGCCAGCACCCAAGGGACAGGGGTCCACTACGAGCAGTACTTC. Its protein product is CASTQGTGVHYEQYF.

The chain recombines TRBV18 with TRBJ2-1, with 7 bases fitting TRBD1. The trim removed 2 bases at V and 3 bases at J, leaving 13 bases unmatched. CDR3 length equals 18 residues. The germline V gene encodes CDR1 KGHSH and CDR2 LQKENI. The CDR3 DNA sequence: TGTGCCAGCTCACCAGCCGCACCGGGACAGCTTATCTACAATGAGCAGTTCTTC. Its translation is CASSPAAPGQLIYNEQFF.

CDR3 DNA sequence: TGCGCCAGCAGCTCCGACCCGGGGGGGCGGGTGAACACTGAAGCTTTCTTT. Protein product: CASSSDPGGRVNTEAFF. The V gene is TRBV5-1, the J gene TRBJ1-1; TRBD1 is a possible D gene (6 bases). The CDR3 extends over 17 amino acids. V lost 3 bases and J 0 bases, leaving 18 bases between the germline ends. The germline V gene encodes CDR1 SGHRS and CDR2 YFSETQ. The full variable domain, rest sourced from reference TRBV5-1 and TRBJ1-1, is KAGVTQTPRYLIKTRGQQVTLSCSPISGHRSVSWYQQTPGQGLQFLFEYFSETQRNKGNFPGRFSGRQFSNSRSEMNVSTLELGDSALYLCASSSDPGGRVNTEAFFGQGTRLTVV.

This chain links TRBV5-1 with TRBJ1-1; TRBD1 matches 9 bases. Germline assignment: CDR1 SGHRS and CDR2 YFSETQ. J was trimmed by 4 bases and V by 5 bases; bases with no gene match: 6. The CDR3 spans 14 residues. This CDR3 is CASRKTGGVTEAFF. DNA of the CDR3: TGCGCCAGCAGAAAAACAGGGGGCGTCACTGAAGCTTTCTTT.

V is TRBV4-1 and J is TRBJ2-3, with 11 bases fitting TRBD1. V lost 1 base, J lost 6 bases, and 12 bases stayed unmatched. The CDR3 sequence is 18 residues long. Germline V gene data show CDR1 as MGHRA and CDR2 as YSYEKL. CDR3 nucleotide sequence: TGCGCCAGCAGCCAAGGGTTAGTAAGGACAGGGGGCAAGGATACGCAGTATTTT. The encoded protein is CASSQGLVRTGGKDTQYF.

Written as DNA, the CDR3 is TGTGCCAGCAGCTTGTGGTCGGGGGACCAAGAGACCCAGTACTTC. Protein sequence: CASSLWSGDQETQYF. The rearrangement links TRBV5-5 to TRBJ2-5; TRBD2 might be the D (6 bases). Germline assignment: CDR1 SGHKS and CDR2 YYEKEE (reference sequence). V shed 1 base and J shed 0 bases, with 10 bases lying between them. The CDR3 contains 15 residues.

The V and J genes are TRBV5-1 and TRBJ1-4, with D uncertain. The V gene's germline CDR1 is SGHRS and CDR2 YFSETQ. Trimming took 1 base from V and 8 from J, leaving 15 bases between them. CDR3 length: 15 amino acids. The CDR3, as DNA: TGCGCCAGCAGCTTGAGGAGTCCTGATCGGGAAAAACTGTTTTTT. It specifies CASSLRSPDREKLFF.